This T cell receptor (beta chain) was profiled in a study of CD8 T cells in Susac syndrome. Study details: At blood draw, Susac syndrome patients were therapy-naive, on corticosteroids, or on intravenous immunoglobulin alone.

Germline trimming cut 1 base from V and 6 bases from J; bases unmatched to any gene: 3. The CDR3 is 12 residues long. CDR1 DFQATT and CDR2 SNEGSKA come from the germline V gene (reference sequence). Roughly 0.45 to 1 ug RNA was reverse transcribed with random hexamers. Each CDR3 protein is one row after TCRdb ran MiXCR on the immunoSEQ multiplex PCR reads. The sample lists about 100,000 distinct CDR3 sequences, 95% seen once, with approximately 0.3% in the top ten. Material for sequencing was CD8+ T cells from PBMCs. The clonotype originates from a human donor with Susac syndrome. The rearrangement joins TRBV20-1 to TRBJ2-7, with TRBD1 identical over 7 bases. Written as DNA, the CDR3 is TGCAGTGCTAGAGTCTACAGGGGCGAGCAGTACTTC. The encoded protein is CSARVYRGEQYF.